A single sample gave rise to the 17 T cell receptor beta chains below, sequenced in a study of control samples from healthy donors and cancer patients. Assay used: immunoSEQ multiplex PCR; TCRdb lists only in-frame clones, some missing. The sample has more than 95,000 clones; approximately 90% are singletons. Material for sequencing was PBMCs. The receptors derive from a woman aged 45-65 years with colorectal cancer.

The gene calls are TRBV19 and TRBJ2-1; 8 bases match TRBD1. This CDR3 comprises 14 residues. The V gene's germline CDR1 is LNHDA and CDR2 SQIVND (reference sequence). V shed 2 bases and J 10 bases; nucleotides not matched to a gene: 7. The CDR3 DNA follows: TGTGCCAGTAGTATAAACGGCAGGGGGCTGGAGCAGTTCTTC. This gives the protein CASSINGRGLEQFF.

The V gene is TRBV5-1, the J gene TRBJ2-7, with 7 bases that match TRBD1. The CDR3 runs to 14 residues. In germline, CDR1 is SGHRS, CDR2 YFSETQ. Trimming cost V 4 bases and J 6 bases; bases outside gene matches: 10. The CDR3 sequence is CASSLGGTVIEQYF. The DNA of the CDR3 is TGCGCCAGCAGCCTGGGTGGGACAGTGATCGAGCAGTACTTC.

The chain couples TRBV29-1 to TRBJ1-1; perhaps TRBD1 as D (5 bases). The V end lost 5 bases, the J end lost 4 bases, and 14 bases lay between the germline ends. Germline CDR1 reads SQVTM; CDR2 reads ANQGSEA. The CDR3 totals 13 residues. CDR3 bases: TGCAGCGTTAGGTTCGGGGGGACCACTGAAGCTTTCTTT. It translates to CSVRFGGTTEAFF.

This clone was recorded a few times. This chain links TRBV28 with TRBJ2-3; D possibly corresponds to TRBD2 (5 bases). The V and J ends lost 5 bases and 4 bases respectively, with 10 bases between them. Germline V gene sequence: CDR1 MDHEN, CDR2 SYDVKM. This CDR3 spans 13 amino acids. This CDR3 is CASSSLASDTQYF. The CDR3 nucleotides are TGTGCCAGCAGTAGTCTAGCTTCAGATACGCAGTATTTT.

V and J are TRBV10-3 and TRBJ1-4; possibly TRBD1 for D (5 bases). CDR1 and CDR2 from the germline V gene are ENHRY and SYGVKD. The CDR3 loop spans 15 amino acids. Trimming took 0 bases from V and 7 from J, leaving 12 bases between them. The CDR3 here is CAISESVSGSEKLFF. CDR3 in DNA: TGTGCCATCAGTGAGTCGGTGTCAGGGTCTGAAAAACTGTTTTTT.

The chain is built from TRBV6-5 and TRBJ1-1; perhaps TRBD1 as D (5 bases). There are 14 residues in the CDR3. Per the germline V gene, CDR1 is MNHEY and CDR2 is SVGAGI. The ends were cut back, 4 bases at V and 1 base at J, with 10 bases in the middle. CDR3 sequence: CASSWDFRNTEAFF. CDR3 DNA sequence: TGTGCCAGCAGTTGGGACTTCAGGAACACTGAAGCTTTCTTT.

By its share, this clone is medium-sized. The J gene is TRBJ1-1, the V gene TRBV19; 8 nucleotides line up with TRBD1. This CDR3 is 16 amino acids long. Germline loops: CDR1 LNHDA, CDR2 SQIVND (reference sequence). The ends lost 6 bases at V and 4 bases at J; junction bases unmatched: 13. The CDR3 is CASSALLATGATEAFF. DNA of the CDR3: TGTGCCAGTAGCGCCTTATTGGCGACAGGGGCCACTGAAGCTTTCTTT.

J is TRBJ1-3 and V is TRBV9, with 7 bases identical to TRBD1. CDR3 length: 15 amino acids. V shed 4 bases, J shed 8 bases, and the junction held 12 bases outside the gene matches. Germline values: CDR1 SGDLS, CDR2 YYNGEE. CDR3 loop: CASSLGGARLDTIYF. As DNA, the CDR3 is TGTGCCAGCAGCTTAGGGGGCGCGCGACTGGACACCATATATTTT.

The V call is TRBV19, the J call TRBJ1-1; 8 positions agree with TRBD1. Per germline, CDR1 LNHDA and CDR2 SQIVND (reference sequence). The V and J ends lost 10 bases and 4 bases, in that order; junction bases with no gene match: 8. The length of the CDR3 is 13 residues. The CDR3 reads CATETGTGTEAFF. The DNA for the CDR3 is TGTGCCACCGAAACAGGGACAGGCACTGAAGCTTTCTTT. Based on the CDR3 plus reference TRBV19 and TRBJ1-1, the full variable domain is DGGITQSPKYLFRKEGQNVTLSCEQNLNHDAMYWYRQDPGQGLRLIYYSQIVNDFQKGDIAEGYSVSREKKESFPLTVTSAQKNPTAFYLCATETGTGTEAFFGQGTRLTVV.

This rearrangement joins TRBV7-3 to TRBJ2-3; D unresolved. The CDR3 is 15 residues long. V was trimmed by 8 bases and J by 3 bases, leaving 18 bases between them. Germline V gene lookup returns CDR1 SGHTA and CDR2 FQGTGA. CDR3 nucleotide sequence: TGTGCCAGCGGATCACAAGGGTGGGAAACAGATACGCAGTATTTT. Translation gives CASGSQGWETDTQYF.

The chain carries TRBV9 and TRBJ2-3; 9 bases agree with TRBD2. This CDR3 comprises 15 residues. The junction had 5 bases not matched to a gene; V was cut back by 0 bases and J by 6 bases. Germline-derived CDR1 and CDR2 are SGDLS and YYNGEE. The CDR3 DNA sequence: TGTGCCAGCAGCGTAGATTTTAGCGGGAGCGATACGCAGTATTTT. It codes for CASSVDFSGSDTQYF.

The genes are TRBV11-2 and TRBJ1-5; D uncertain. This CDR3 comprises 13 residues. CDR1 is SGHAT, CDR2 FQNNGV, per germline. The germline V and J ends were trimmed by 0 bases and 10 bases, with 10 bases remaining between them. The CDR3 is CASSLDRSSPQHF. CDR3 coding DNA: TGTGCCAGCAGCTTAGATCGAAGTAGTCCCCAGCATTTT.

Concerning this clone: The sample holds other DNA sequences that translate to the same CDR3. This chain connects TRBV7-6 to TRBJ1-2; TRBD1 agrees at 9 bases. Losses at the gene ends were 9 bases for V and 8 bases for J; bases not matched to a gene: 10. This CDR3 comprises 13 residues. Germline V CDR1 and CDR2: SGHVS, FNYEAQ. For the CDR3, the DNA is TGTGCCAGTTCTCTACAGGGGGCCTACGGCTACACCTTC. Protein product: CASSLQGAYGYTF. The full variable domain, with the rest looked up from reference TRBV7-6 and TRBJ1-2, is GAGVSQSPRYKVTKRGQDVALRCDPISGHVSLYWYRQALGQGPEFLTYFNYEAQQDKSGLPNDRFSAERPEGSISTLTIQRTEQRDSAMYRCASSLQGAYGYTFGSGTRLTVV.

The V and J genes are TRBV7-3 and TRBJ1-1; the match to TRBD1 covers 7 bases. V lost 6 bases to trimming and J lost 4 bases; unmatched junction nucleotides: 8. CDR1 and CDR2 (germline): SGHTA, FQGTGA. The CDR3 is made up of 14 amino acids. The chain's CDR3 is CASSRQGSGTEAFF. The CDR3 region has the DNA TGTGCCAGCAGTAGACAGGGCTCAGGCACTGAAGCTTTCTTT.

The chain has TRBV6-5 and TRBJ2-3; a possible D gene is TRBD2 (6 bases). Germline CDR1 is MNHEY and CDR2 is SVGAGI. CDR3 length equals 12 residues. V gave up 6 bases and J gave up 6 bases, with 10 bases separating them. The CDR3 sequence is CASSYRGDTQYF. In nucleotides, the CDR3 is TGTGCCAGCAGCTACCGGGGGGATACGCAGTATTTT.

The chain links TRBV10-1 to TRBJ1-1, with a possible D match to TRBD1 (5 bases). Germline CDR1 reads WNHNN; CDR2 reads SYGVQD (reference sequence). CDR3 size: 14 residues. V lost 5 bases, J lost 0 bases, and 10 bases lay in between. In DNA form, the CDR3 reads TGCGCCAGCAGTTCGGGACTGATGAACACTGAAGCTTTCTTT. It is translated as CASSSGLMNTEAFF.

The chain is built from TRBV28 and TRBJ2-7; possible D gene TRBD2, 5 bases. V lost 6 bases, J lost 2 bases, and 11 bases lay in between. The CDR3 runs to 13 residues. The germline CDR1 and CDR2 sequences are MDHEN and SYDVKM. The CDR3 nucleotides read TGTGCCAGCAGGTATGACGGGACCTACGAGCAGTACTTC. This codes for CASRYDGTYEQYF.